This paragraph reports one TCR beta chain. Its specificity is not known. Measured with immunoSEQ multiplex PCR; TCRdb has only the in-frame clones, and not every one. This table has around 35,000 clones, 87% appearing once. Deletions cut 0 bases from V and 1 base from J, with 0 bases between. The CDR3 is 11 residues long. The V gene's germline CDR1 is SQVTM and CDR2 ANQGSEA. This entry comes from a study of graft-versus-host responses after intestinal transplantation. Study-wide context: Recipients were all induced with anti-thymocyte globulin, then given tacrolimus and steroids for about three years. Study-wide findings and caveats: The recipient marrow held GvH clones, and some of them showed up first in ileum or blood. High graft-versus-host to host-versus-graft clonal ratios were seen in allografts of patients with graft-donor T cell macrochimerism.

Intraepithelial and lamina propria lymphocytes were released after the graft tissue was processed. This receptor was obtained from a human patient who received an intestinal transplant, so some T cells may come from the graft donor. The chain combines TRBV29-1 with TRBJ2-5; no definite D call. The sequences come from ileum tissue, collected roughly 200 days after intestinal transplant. CDR3 coding DNA: TGCAGCGTTGAAGACCAAGAGACCCAGTACTTC. Encoded protein: CSVEDQETQYF.